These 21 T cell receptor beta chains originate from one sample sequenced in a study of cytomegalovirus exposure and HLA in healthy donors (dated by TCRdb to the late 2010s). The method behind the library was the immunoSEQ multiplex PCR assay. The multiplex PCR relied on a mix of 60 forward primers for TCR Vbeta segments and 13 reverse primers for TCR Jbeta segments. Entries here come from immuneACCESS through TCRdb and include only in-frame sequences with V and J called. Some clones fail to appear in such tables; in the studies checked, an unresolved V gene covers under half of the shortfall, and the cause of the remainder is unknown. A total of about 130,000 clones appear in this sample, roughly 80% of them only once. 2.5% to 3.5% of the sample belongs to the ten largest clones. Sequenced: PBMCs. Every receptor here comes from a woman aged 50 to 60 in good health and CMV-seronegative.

This chain's CDR3 is CASSLIGQGDTEAFF. CDR3 coding DNA: TGTGCCAGCAGCTTGATCGGACAGGGCGACACTGAAGCTTTCTTT. This chain links TRBV7-6 with TRBJ1-1, with TRBD1 identical over 8 bases. The CDR3 has 15 residues. V gave up 3 bases and J gave up 3 bases; unmatched junction bases: 6. CDR1 SGHVS and CDR2 FNYEAQ come from the germline V gene.

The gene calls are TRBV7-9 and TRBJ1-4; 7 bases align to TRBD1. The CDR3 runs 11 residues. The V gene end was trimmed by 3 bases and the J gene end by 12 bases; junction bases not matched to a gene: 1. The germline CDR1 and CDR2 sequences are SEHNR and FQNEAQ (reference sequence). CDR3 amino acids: CASSFGTELFF. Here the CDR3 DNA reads TGTGCCAGCAGCTTTGGGACAGAACTGTTTTTT.

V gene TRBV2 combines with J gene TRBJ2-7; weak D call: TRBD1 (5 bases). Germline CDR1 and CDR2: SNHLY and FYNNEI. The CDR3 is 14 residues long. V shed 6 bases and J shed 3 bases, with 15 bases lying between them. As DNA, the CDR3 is TGTGCCAGCAGGCCCGGTGGGGCTTTCTACGAGCAGTACTTC. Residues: CASRPGGAFYEQYF. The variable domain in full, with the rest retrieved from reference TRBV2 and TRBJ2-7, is EPEVTQTPSHQVTQMGQEVILRCVPISNHLYFYWYRQILGQKVEFLVSFYNNEISEKSEIFDDQFSVERPDGSNFTLKIRSTKLEDSAMYFCASRPGGAFYEQYFGPGTRLTVT.

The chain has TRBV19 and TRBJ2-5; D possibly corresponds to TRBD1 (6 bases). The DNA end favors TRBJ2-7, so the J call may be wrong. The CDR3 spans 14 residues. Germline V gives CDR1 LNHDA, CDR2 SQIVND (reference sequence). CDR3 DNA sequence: TGTGCCAGTAGTATGGTACAGGGATTGGGCGAGCAGTACTTC. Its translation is CASSMVQGLGEQYF.

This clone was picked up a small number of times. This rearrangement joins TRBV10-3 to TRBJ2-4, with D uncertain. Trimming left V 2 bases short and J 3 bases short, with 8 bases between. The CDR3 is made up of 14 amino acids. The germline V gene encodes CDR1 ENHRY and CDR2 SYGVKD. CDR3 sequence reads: CAISEPGDKNIQYF. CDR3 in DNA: TGTGCCATCAGTGAGCCCGGAGACAAAAACATTCAGTACTTC.

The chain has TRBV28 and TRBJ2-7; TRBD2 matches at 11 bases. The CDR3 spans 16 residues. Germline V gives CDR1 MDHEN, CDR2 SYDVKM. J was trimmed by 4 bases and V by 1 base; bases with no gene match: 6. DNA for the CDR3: TGTGCCAGCAGTTTATTACTAGCGGGAGTATCATACGAGCAGTACTTC. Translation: CASSLLLAGVSYEQYF.

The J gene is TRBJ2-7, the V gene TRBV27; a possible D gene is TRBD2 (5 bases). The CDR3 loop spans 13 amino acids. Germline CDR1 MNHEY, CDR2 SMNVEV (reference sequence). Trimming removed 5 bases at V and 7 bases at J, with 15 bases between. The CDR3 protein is CASSITGLGEQYF. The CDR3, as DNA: TGTGCCAGCAGTATCACCGGACTGGGAGAGCAGTACTTC.

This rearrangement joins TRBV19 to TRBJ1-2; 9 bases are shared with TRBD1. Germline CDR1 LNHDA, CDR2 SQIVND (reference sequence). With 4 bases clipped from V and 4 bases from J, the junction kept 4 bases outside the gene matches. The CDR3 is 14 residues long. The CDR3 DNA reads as TGTGCCAGTAGTACTACAGGGGGCGTCTATGGCTACACCTTC. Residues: CASSTTGGVYGYTF.

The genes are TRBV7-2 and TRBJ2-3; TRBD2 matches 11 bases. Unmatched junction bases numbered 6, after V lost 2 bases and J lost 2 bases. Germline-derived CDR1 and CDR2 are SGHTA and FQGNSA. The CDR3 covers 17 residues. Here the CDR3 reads CASSLIAGGITTDTQYF. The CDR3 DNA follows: TGTGCCAGCAGCTTAATAGCGGGAGGGATAACCACAGATACGCAGTATTTT.

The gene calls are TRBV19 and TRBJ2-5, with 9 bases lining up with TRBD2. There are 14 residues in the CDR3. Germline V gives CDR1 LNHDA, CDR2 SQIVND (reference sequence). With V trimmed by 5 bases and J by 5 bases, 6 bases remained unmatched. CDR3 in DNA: TGTGCCAGTAGTGGGCTAGCGGGAACGGAGACCCAGTACTTC. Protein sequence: CASSGLAGTETQYF.

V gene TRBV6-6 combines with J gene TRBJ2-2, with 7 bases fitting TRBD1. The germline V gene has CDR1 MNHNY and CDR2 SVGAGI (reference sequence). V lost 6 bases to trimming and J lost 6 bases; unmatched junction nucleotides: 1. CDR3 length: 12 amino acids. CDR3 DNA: TGTGCCAGCAGGACAGGGCCCGGGGAGCTGTTTTTT. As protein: CASRTGPGELFF.

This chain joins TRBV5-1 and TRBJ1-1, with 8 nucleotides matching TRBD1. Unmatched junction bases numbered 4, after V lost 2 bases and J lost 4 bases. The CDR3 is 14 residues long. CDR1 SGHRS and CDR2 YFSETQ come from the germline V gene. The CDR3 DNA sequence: TGCGCCAGCAGCTTCGGCAGGGGGCTCACTGAAGCTTTCTTT. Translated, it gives CASSFGRGLTEAFF. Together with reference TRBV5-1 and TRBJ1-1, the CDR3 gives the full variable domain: KAGVTQTPRYLIKTRGQQVTLSCSPISGHRSVSWYQQTPGQGLQFLFEYFSETQRNKGNFPGRFSGRQFSNSRSEMNVSTLELGDSALYLCASSFGRGLTEAFFGQGTRLTVV.

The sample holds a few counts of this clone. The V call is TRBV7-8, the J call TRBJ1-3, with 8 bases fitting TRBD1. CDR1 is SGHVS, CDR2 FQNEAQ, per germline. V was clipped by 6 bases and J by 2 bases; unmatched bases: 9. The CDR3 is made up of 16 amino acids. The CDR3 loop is CASRPTGGQAGNTIYF. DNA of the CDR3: TGTGCCAGCAGGCCTACCGGGGGACAGGCTGGAAACACCATATATTTT.

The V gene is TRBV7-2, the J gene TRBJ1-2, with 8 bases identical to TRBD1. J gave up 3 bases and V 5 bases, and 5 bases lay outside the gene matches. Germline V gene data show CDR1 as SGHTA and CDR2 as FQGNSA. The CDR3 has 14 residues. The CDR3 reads CASSPTGVDYGYTF. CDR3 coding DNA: TGTGCCAGCAGCCCGACAGGGGTTGACTATGGCTACACCTTC.

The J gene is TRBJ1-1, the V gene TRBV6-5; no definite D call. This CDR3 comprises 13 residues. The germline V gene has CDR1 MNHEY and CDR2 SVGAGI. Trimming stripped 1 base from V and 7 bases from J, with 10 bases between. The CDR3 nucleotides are TGTGCCAGCAGTTACTTCCGGGATAATGAAGCTTTCTTT. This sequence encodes CASSYFRDNEAFF.

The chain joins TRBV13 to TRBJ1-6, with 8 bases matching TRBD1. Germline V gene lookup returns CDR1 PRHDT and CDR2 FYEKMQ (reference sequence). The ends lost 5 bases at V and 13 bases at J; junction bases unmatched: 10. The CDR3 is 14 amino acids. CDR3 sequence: CASSPGTGQFPLHF. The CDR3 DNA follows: TGTGCCAGCAGCCCGGGGACAGGCCAGTTTCCCCTCCACTTT.

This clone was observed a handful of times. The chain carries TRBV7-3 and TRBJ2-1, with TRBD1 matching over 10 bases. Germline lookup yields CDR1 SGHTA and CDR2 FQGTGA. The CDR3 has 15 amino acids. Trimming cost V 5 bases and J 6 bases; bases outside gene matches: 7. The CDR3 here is CASSHRGTGANEQFF. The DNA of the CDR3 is TGTGCCAGCAGCCACCGCGGGACAGGGGCCAATGAGCAGTTCTTC.

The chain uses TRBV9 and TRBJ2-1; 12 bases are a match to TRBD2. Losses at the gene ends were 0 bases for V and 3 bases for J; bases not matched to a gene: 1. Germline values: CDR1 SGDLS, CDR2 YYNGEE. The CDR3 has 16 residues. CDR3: CASSVGLAGVYNEQFF. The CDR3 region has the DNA TGTGCCAGCAGCGTAGGACTAGCGGGAGTCTACAATGAGCAGTTCTTC.

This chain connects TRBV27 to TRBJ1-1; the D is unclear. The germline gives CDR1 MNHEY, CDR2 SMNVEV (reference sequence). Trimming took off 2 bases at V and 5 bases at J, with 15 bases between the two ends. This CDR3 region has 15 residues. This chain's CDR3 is CASSLGEGVRTEAFF. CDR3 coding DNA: TGTGCCAGCAGTTTAGGGGAGGGCGTTCGGACTGAAGCTTTCTTT.

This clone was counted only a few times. The CDR3 bases are TGTGCCAGCTCGCAAACAGAGAACACTGAAGCTTTCTTT. The encoded protein is CASSQTENTEAFF. The chain joins TRBV18 to TRBJ1-1; unclear D gene. Germline CDR1 and CDR2: KGHSH and LQKENI. The V and J ends lost 6 bases and 1 base respectively, with 9 bases between them. The CDR3 covers 13 residues.

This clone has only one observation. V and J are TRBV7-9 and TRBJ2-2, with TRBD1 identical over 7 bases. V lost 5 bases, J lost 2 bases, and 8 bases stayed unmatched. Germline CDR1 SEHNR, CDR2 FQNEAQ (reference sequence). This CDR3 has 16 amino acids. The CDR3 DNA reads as TGTGCCAGCAGCATCTCCGGGACAGATAACACCGGGGAGCTGTTTTTT. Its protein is CASSISGTDNTGELFF.